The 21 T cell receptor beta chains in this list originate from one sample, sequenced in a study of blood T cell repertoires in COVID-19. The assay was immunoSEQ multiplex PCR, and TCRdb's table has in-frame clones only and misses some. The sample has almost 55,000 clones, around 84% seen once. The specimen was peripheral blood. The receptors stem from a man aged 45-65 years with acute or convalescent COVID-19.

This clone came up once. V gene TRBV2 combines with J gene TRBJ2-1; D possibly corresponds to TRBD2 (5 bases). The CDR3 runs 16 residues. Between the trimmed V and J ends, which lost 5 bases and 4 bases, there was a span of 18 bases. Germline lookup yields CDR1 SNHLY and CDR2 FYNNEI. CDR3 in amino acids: CASSPATNRPYNEQFF. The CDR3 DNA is TGTGCCAGCAGTCCCGCGACTAACAGACCTTACAATGAGCAGTTCTTC.

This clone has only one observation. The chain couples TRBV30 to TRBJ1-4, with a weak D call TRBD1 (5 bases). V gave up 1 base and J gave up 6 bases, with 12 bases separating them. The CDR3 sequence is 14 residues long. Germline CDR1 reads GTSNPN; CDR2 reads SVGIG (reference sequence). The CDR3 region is CAWSDGQGHEKLFF. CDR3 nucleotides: TGTGCCTGGAGTGACGGGCAGGGCCATGAAAAACTGTTTTTT.

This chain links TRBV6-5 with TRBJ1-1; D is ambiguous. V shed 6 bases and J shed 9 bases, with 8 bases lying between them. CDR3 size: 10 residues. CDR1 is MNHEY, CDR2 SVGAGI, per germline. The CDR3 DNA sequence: TGTGCCAGCAGCCTAGTAAAAGCTTTCTTT. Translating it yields CASSLVKAFF.

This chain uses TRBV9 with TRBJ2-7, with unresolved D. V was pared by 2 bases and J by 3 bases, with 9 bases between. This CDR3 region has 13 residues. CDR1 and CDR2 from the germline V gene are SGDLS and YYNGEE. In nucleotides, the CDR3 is TGTGCCAGCAGCGTGGGCAACGACTACGAGCAGTACTTC. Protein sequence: CASSVGNDYEQYF.

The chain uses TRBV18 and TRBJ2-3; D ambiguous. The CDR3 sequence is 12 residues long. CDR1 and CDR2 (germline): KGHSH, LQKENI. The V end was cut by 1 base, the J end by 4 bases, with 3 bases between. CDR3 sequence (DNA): TGTGCCAGCTCACCACTAGCAGATACGCAGTATTTT. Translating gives CASSPLADTQYF.

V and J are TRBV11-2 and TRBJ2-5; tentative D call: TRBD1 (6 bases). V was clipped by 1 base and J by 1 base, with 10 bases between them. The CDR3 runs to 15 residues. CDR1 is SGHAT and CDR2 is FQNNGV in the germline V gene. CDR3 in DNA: TGTGCCAGCAGCTTAGCCGGGGACACCCAAGAGACCCAGTACTTC. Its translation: CASSLAGDTQETQYF. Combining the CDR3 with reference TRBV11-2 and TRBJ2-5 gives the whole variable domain EAGVAQSPRYKIIEKRQSVAFWCNPISGHATLYWYQQILGQGPKLLIQFQNNGVVDDSQLPKDRFSAERLKGVDSTLKIQPAKLEDSAVYLCASSLAGDTQETQYFGPGTRLLVL.

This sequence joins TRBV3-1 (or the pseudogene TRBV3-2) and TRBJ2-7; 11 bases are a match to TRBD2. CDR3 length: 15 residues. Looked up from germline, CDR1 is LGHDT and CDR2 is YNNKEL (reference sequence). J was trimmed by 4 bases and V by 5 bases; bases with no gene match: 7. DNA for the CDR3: TGTGCCAGCAGCATTACTAGCGGGGGTAATTACGAGCAGTACTTC. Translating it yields CASSITSGGNYEQYF.

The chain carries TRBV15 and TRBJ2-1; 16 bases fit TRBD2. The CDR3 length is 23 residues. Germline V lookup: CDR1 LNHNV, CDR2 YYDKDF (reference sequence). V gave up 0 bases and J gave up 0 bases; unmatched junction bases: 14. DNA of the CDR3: TGTGCCACCAGCAGAGATTTACCCATTCCGGGACTAGCGGGAGGGAGCTCCTACAATGAGCAGTTCTTC. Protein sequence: CATSRDLPIPGLAGGSSYNEQFF.

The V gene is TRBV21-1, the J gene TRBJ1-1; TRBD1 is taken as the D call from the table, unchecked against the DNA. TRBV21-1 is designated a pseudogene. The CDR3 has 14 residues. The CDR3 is CASWTGSMNTEAFF. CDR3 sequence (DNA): TGTGCCAGTTGGACAGGATCCATGAACACTGAAGCTTTCTTT.

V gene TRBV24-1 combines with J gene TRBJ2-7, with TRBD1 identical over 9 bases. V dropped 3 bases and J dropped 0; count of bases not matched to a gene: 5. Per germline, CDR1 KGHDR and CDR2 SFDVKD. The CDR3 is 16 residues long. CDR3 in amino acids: CATSDPGQGSSYEQYF. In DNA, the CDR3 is TGTGCCACCAGTGATCCAGGACAGGGGAGCTCCTACGAGCAGTACTTC.

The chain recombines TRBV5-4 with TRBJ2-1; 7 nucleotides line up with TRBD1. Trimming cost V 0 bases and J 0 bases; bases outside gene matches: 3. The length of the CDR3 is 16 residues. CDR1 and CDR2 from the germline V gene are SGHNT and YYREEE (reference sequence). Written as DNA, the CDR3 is TGTGCCAGCAGCTTGGGGGGACAGAGCTCCTACAATGAGCAGTTCTTC. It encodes CASSLGGQSSYNEQFF. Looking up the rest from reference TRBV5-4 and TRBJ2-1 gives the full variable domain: ETGVTQSPTHLIKTRGQQVTLRCSSQSGHNTVSWYQQALGQGPQFIFQYYREEENGRGNFPPRFSGLQFPNYSSELNVNALELDDSALYLCASSLGGQSSYNEQFFGPGTRLTVL.

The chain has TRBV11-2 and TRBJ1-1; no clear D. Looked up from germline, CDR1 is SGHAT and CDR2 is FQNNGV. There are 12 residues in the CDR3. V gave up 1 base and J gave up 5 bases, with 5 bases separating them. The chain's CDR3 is CASSLGETEAFF. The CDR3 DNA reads TGTGCCAGCAGCTTAGGGGAGACTGAAGCTTTCTTT.

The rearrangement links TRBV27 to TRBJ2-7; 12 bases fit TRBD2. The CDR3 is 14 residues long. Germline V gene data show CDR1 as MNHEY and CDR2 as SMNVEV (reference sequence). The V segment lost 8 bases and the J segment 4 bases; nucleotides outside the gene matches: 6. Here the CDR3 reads CASQRLAGDYEQYF. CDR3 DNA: TGTGCCAGCCAGAGACTAGCGGGAGATTACGAGCAGTACTTC.

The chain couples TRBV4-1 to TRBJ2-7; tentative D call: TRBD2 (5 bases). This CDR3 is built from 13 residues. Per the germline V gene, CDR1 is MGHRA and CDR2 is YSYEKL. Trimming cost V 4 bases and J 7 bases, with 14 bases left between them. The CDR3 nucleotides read TGCGCCAGCAGCCCGCAAACTAGTCATGAGCAGTACTTC. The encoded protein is CASSPQTSHEQYF.

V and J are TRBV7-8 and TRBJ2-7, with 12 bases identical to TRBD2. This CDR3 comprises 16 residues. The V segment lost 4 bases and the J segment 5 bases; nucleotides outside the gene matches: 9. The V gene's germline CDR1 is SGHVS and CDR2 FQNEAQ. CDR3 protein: CASSSRLAGVIHEQYF. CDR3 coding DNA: TGTGCCAGCAGCTCCAGACTAGCGGGAGTTATCCACGAGCAGTACTTC. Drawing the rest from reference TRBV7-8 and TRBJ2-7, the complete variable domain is GAGVSQSPRYKVAKRGQDVALRCDPISGHVSLFWYQQALGQGPEFLTYFQNEAQLDKSGLPSDRFFAERPEGSVSTLKIQRTQQEDSAVYLCASSSRLAGVIHEQYFGPGTRLTVT.

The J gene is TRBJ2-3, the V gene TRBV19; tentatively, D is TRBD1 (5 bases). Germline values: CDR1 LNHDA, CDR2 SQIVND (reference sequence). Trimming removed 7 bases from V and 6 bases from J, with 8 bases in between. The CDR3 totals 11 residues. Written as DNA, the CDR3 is TGTGCCAGTATGGGGCACGATACGCAGTATTTT. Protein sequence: CASMGHDTQYF.

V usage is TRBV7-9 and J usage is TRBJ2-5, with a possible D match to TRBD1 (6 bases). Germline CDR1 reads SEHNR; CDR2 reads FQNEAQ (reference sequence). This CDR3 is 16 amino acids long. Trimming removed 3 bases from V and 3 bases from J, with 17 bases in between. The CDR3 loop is CASSFKAGTRKETQYF. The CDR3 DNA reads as TGTGCCAGCAGCTTTAAAGCCGGGACACGGAAAGAGACCCAGTACTTC.

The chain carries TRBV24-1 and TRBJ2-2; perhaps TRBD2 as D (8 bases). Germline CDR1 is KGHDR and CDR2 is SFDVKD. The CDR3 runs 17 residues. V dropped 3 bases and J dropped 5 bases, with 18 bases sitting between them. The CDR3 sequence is CATSDTGRGRMTGELFF. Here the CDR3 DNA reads TGTGCCACCAGTGATACCGGGAGGGGGCGTATGACCGGGGAGCTGTTTTTT.

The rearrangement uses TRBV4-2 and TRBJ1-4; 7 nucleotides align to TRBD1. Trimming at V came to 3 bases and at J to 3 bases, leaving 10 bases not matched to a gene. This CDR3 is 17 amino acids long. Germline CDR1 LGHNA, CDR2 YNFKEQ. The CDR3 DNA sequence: TGTGCCAGCAGCCAGGCTGGCACAGGGGATGCTAATGAAAAACTGTTTTTT. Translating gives CASSQAGTGDANEKLFF.

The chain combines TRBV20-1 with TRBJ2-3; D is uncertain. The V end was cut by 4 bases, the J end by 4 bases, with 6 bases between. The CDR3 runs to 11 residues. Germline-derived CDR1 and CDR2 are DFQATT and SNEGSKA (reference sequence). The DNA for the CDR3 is TGCAGTGCTAAGCCGGCAGATACGCAGTATTTT. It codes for CSAKPADTQYF.

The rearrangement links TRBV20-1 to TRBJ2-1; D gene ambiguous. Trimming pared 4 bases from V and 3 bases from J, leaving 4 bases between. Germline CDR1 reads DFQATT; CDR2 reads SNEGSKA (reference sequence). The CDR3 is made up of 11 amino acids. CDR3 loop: CSATGYNEQFF. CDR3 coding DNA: TGCAGTGCTACGGGCTACAATGAGCAGTTCTTC.